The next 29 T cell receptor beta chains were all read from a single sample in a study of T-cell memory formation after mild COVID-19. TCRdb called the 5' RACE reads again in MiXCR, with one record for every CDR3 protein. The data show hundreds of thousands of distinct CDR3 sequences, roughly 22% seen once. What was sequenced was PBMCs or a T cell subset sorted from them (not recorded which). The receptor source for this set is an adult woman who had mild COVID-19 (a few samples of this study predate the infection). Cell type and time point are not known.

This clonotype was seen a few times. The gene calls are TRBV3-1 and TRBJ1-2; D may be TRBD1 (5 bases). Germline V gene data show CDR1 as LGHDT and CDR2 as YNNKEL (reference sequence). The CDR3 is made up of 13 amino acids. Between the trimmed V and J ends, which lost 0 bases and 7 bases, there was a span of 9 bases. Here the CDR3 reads CASSQDSRVGYTF. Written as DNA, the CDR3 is TGTGCCAGCAGCCAAGACTCCAGGGTTGGCTACACCTTC.

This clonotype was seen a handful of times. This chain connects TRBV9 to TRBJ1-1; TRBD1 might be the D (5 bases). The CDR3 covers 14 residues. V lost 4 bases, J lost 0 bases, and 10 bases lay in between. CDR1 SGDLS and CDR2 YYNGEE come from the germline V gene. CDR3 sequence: CASSNGGMNTEAFF. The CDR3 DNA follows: TGTGCCAGCAGCAACGGGGGTATGAACACTGAAGCTTTCTTT.

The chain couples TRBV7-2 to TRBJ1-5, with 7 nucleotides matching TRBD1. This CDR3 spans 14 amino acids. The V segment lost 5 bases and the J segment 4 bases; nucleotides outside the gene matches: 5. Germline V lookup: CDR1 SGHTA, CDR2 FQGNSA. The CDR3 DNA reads TGTGCCAGCAGCCAAGGGACAGCTAATCAGCCCCAGCATTTT. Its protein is CASSQGTANQPQHF.

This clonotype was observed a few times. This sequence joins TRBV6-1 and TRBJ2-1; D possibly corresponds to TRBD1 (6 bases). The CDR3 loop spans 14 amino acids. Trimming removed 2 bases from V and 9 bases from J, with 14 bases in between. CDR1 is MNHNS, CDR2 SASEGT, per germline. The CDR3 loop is CASSEILEGGEQFF. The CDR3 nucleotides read TGTGCCAGCAGTGAAATTCTAGAAGGGGGTGAGCAGTTCTTC.

CDR3 DNA sequence: TGTGCCAGCAGCCAAGATACGTACTTGATGGGAAACACTGAAGCTTTCTTT. Protein sequence: CASSQDTYLMGNTEAFF. The chain uses TRBV4-2 and TRBJ1-1; D is ambiguous. CDR3 length: 17 residues. Germline V CDR1 and CDR2: LGHNA, YNFKEQ. V was trimmed by 0 bases and J by 2 bases, leaving 16 bases between them.

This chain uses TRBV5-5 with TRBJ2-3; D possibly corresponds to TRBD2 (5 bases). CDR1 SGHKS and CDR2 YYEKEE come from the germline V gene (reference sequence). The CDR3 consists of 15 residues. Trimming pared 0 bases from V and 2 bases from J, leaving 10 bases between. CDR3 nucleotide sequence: TGTGCCAGCAGCTTGGGACCGGGATACACAGATACGCAGTATTTT. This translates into CASSLGPGYTDTQYF.

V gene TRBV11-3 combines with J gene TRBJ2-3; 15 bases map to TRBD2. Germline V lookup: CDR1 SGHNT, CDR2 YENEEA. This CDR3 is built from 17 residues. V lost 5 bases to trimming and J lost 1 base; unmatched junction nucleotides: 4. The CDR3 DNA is TGTGCCAGCAGCCTTTGGACTAGCGGGGGGGGCACAGATACGCAGTATTTT. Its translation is CASSLWTSGGGTDTQYF.

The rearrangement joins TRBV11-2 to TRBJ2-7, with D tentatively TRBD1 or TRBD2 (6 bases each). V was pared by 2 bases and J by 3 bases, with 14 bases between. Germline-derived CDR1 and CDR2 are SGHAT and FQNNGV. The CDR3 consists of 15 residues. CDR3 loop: CASSLTWRGDYEQYF. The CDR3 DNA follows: TGTGCCAGCAGCTTAACGTGGAGGGGGGACTACGAGCAGTACTTC.

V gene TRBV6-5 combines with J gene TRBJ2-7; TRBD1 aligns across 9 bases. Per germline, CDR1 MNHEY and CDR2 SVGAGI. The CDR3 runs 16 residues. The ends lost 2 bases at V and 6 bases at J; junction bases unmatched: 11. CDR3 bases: TGTGCCAGCAGTTACCTTTCCCCGGACAGGGGTAGCGAGCAGTACTTC. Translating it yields CASSYLSPDRGSEQYF.

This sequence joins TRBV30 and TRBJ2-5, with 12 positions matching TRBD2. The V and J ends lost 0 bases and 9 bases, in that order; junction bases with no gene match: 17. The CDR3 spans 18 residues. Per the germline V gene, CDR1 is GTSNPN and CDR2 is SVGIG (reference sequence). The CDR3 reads CAWSVLRTSGGNREAQYF. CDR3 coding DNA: TGTGCCTGGAGTGTCCTTCGTACTAGCGGGGGGAATAGGGAAGCCCAGTACTTC. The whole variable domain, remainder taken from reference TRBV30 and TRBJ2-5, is SQTIHQWPATLVQPVGSPLSLECTVEGTSNPNLYWYRQAAGRGLQLLFYSVGIGQISSEVPQNLSASRPQDRQFILSSKKLLLSDSGFYLCAWSVLRTSGGNREAQYFGPGTRLLVL.

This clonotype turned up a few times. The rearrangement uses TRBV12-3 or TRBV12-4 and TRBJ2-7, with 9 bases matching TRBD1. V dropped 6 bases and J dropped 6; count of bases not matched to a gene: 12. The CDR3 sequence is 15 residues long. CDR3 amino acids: CASRSPGQGTGEQYF. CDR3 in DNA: TGTGCCAGCAGATCCCCTGGACAGGGGACGGGCGAGCAGTACTTC.

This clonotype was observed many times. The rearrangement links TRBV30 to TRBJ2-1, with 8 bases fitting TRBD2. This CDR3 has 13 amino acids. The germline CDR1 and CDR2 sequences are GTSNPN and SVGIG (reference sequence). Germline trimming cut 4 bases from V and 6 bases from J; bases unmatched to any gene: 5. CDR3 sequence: CAWTVGRANEQFF. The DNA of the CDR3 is TGTGCCTGGACAGTCGGGAGGGCCAATGAGCAGTTCTTC.

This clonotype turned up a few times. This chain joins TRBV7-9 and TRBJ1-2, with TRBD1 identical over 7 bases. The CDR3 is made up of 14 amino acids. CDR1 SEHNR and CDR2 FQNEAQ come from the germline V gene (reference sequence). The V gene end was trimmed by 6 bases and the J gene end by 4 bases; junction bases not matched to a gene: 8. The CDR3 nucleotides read TGTGCCAGCAGGCCAACCGGACAGGTCTATGGCTACACCTTC. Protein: CASRPTGQVYGYTF. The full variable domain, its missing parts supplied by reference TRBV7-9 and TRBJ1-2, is DTGVSQNPRHKITKRGQNVTFRCDPISEHNRLYWYRQTLGQGPEFLTYFQNEAQLEKSRLLSDRFSAERPKGSFSTLEIQRTEQGDSAMYLCASRPTGQVYGYTFGSGTRLTVV.

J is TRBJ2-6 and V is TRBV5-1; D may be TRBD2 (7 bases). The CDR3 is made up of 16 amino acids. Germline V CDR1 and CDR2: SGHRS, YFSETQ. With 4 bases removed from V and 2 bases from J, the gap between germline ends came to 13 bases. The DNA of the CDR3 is TGCGCCAGCAGCCCGGGCGGGGGCGCTGGGGCCAACGTCCTGACTTTC. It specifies CASSPGGGAGANVLTF.

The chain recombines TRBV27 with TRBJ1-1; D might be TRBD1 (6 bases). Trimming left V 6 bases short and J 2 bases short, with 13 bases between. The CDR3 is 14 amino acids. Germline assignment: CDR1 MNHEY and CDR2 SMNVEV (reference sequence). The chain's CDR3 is CASRDRGANTEAFF. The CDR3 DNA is TGTGCCAGCAGGGATAGGGGGGCTAACACTGAAGCTTTCTTT.

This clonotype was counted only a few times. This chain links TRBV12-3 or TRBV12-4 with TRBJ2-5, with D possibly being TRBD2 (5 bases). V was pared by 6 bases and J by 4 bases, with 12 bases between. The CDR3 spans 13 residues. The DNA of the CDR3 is TGTGCCAGCAGAACTCGGGGTGGAGAGACCCAGTACTTC. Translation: CASRTRGGETQYF.

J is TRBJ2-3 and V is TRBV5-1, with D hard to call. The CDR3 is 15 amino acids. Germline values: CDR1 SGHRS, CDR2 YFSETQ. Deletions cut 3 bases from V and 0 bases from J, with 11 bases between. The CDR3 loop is CASSSEALSTDTQYF. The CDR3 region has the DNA TGCGCCAGCAGCTCTGAGGCTCTCAGCACAGATACGCAGTATTTT. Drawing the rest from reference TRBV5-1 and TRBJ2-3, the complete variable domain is KAGVTQTPRYLIKTRGQQVTLSCSPISGHRSVSWYQQTPGQGLQFLFEYFSETQRNKGNFPGRFSGRQFSNSRSEMNVSTLELGDSALYLCASSSEALSTDTQYFGPGTRLTVL.

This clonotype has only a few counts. The DNA of the CDR3 is TGCAGCGTTGAAGAGGGACACACGTACGAGCAGTACTTC. This translates into CSVEEGHTYEQYF. The chain uses TRBV29-1 and TRBJ2-7; the D gene is possibly TRBD1 (6 bases). The V end was cut by 0 bases, the J end by 4 bases, with 10 bases between. CDR1 and CDR2 from the germline V gene are SQVTM and ANQGSEA. CDR3 length: 13 amino acids.

The chain's CDR3 is CASSHSGTHEQYF. CDR3 DNA: TGTGCCAGCAGTCATAGCGGGACGCACGAGCAGTACTTC. The gene calls are TRBV25-1 and TRBJ2-7, with 8 bases matching TRBD2. The V gene end was trimmed by 5 bases and the J gene end by 5 bases; junction bases not matched to a gene: 5. CDR1 MGHDK and CDR2 SYGVNS come from the germline V gene. The length of the CDR3 is 13 residues.

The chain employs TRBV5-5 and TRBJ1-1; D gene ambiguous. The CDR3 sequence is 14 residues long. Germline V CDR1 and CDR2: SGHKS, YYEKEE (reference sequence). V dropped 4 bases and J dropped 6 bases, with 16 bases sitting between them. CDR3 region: CASSEPARKAEAFF. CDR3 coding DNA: TGTGCCAGCAGCGAACCAGCGCGAAAGGCTGAAGCTTTCTTT.

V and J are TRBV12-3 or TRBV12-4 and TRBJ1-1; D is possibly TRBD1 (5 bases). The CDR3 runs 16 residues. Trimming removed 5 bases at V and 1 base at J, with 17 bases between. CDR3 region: CASSPAGVGWNTEAFF. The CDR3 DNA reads TGTGCCAGCAGTCCCGCGGGGGTTGGGTGGAACACTGAAGCTTTCTTT.

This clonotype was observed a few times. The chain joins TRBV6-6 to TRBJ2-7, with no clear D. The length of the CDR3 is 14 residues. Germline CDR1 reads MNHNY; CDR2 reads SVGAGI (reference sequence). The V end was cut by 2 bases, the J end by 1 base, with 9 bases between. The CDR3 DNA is TGTGCCAGCAGTTACGATCTGCCTTCCTACGAGCAGTACTTC. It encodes CASSYDLPSYEQYF.

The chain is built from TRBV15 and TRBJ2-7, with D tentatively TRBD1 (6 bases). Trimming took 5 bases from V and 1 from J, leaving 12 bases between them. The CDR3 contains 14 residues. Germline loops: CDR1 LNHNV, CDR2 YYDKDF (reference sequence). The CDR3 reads CATSHNRDSYEQYF. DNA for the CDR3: TGTGCCACCAGCCATAACAGGGATTCCTACGAGCAGTACTTC.

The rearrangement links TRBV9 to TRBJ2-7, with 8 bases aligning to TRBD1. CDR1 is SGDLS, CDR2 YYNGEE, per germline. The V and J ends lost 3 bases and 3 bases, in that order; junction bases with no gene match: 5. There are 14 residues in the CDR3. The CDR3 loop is CASSAGQGYYEQYF. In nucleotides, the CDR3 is TGTGCCAGCAGCGCCGGACAGGGCTACTACGAGCAGTACTTC.

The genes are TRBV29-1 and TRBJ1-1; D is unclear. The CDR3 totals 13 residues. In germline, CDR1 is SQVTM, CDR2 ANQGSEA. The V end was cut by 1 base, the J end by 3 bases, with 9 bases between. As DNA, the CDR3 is TGCAGCGTTGAAGGGCGGGTGTACACTGAAGCTTTCTTT. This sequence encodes CSVEGRVYTEAFF.

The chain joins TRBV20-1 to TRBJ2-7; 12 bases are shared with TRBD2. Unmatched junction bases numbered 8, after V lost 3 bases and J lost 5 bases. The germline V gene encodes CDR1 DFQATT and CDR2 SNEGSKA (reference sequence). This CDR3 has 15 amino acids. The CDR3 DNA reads TGCAGTGCTAGCCACCGACTAGCGGGAGAGGACGAGCAGTACTTC. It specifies CSASHRLAGEDEQYF.

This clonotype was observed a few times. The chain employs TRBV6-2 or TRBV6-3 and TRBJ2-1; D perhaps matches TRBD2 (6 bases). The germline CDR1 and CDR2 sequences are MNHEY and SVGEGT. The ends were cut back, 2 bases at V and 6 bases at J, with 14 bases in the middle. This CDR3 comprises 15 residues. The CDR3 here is CASSYGRGTSNEQFF. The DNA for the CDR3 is TGTGCCAGCAGTTACGGTCGGGGGACGTCCAATGAGCAGTTCTTC.

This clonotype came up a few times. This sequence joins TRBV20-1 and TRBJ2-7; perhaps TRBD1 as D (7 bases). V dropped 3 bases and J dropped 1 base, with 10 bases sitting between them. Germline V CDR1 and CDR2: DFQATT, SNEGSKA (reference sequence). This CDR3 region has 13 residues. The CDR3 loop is CSARTGRSYEQYF. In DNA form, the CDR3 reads TGCAGTGCTAGGACAGGGAGGTCCTACGAGCAGTACTTC.

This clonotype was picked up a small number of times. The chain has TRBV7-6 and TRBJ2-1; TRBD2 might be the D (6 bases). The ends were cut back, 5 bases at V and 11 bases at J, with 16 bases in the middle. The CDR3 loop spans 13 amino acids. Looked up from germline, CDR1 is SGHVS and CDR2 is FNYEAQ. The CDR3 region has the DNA TGTGCCAGCAGCGGAGGGACCTATAACAAGCAGTTCTTC. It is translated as CASSGGTYNKQFF.